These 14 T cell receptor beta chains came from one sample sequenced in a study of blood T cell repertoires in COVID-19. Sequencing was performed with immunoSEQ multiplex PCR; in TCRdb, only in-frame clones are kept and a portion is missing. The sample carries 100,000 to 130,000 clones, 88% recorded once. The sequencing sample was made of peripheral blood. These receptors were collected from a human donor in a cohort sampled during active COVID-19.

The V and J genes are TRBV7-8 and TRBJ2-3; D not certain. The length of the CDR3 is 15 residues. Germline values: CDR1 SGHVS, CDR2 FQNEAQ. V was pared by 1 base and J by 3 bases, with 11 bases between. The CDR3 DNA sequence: TGTGCCAGCAGCTTAGATCTCCCTTCTACAGATACGCAGTATTTT. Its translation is CASSLDLPSTDTQYF.

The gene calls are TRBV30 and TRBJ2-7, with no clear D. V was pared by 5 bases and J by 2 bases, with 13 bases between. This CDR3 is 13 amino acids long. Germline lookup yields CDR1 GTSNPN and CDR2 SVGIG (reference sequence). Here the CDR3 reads CAWGPNGPYEQYF. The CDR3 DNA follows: TGTGCCTGGGGGCCGAATGGCCCCTACGAGCAGTACTTC.

CDR3 bases: TGCGCCAGCAGCTTGGGACAGAGCAATCAGCCCCAGCATTTT. Translation gives CASSLGQSNQPQHF. The V gene is TRBV4-1, the J gene TRBJ1-5; 7 bases match TRBD1. J was trimmed by 1 base and V by 5 bases; bases with no gene match: 2. CDR3 length: 14 amino acids. Germline V CDR1 and CDR2: MGHRA, YSYEKL.

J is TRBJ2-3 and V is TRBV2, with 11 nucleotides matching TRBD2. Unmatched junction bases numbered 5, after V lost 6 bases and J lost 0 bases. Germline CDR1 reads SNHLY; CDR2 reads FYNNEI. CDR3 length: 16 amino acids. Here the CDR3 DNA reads TGTGCCAGCAGGGGTCTAGCGGGGGGTAGCACAGATACGCAGTATTTT. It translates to CASRGLAGGSTDTQYF.

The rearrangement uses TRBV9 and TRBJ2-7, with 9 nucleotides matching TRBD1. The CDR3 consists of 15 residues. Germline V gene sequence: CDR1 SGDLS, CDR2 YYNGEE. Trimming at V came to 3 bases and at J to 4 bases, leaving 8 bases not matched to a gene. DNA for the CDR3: TGTGCCAGCAGCGGTACCGGGACAGGGTTATACGAGCAGTACTTC. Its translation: CASSGTGTGLYEQYF.

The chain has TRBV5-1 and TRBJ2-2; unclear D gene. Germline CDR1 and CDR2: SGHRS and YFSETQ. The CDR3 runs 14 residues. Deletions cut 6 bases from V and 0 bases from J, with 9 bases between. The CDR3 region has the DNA TGCGCCAGCACCGCAGGAACGAACACCGGGGAGCTGTTTTTT. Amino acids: CASTAGTNTGELFF.

CDR3: CASSDEWGRSEQYF. The CDR3 bases are TGTGCCAGCAGTGACGAGTGGGGGCGCTCCGAGCAGTACTTC. V and J are TRBV6-6 and TRBJ2-7; tentatively, D is TRBD1 (6 bases). This CDR3 spans 14 amino acids. Germline V gene sequence: CDR1 MNHNY, CDR2 SVGAGI (reference sequence). V dropped 5 bases and J dropped 6 bases, with 17 bases sitting between them.

CDR3 nucleotides: TGCGCCAGCAGCCCCGGACAGGGGGAATACGAGCAGTACTTC. Translation gives CASSPGQGEYEQYF. The rearrangement joins TRBV5-1 to TRBJ2-7, with 10 positions matching TRBD1. The CDR3 runs to 14 residues. V was pared by 4 bases and J by 4 bases, with 5 bases of the junction left unmatched. Germline V CDR1 and CDR2: SGHRS, YFSETQ.

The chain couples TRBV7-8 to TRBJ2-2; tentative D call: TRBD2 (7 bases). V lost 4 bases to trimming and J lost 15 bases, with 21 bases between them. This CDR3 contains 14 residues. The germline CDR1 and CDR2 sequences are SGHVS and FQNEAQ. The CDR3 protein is CASSSSKRGGRMFF. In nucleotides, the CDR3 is TGTGCCAGCAGCTCCTCAAAGAGGGGGGGAAGGATGTTTTTT.

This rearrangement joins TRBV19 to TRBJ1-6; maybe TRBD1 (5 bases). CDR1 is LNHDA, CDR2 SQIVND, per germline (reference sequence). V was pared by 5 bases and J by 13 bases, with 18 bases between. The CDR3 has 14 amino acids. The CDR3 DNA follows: TGTGCCAGTAGTGGGGGGTCGGTACGGGGCCCCCTCCACTTT. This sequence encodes CASSGGSVRGPLHF.

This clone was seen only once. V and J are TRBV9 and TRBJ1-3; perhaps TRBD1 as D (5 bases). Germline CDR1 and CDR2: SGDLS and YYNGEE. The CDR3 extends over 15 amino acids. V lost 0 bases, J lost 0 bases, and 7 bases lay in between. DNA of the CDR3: TGTGCCAGCAGCGTAGAGACAGCCTCTGGAAACACCATATATTTT. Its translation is CASSVETASGNTIYF. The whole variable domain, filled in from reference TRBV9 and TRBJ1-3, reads DSGVTQTPKHLITATGQRVTLRCSPRSGDLSVYWYQQSLDQGLQFLIQYYNGEERAKGNILERFSAQQFPDLHSELNLSSLELGDSALYFCASSVETASGNTIYFGEGSWLTVV.

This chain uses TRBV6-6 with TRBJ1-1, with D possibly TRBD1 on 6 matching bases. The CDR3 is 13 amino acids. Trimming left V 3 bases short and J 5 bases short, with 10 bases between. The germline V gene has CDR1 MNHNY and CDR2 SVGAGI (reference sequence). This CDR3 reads CASSYSRGTEAFF. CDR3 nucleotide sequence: TGTGCCAGCAGTTATTCGAGGGGGACTGAAGCTTTCTTT.

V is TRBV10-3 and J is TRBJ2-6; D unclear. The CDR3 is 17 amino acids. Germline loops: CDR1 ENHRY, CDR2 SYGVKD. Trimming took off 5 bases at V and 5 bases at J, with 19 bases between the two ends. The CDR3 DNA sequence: TGTGCCATCAGTCGTATAAACATACAAAGTCGGGCCAACGTCCTGACTTTC. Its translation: CAISRINIQSRANVLTF.

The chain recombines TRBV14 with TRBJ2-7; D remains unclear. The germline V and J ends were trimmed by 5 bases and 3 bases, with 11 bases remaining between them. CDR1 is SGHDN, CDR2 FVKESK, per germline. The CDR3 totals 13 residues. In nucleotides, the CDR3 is TGTGCCAGCAGCGCAAGACTGTTCTACGAGCAGTACTTC. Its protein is CASSARLFYEQYF.